A single sample is the source of the 8 T cell receptor beta chains below, sequenced in a study of T cell responses to AZD1222 COVID-19 vaccine. Some clones are missing from TCRdb's copy, which holds only in-frame ones; the method was immunoSEQ multiplex PCR. The table lists 100,000 to 150,000 clones, roughly 93% of them singletons. Material: peripheral blood, obtained on day 0 of AZD1222 vaccination. These receptors were obtained from an adult in good health.

The V call is TRBV18, the J call TRBJ1-1, with D maybe TRBD1 (5 bases). V was cut by 5 bases and J by 5 bases, with 12 bases left in between. The germline V gene has CDR1 KGHSH and CDR2 LQKENI. The CDR3 loop spans 13 amino acids. This CDR3 reads CASSGGSTTEAFF. In DNA, the CDR3 is TGTGCCAGCTCAGGGGGATCTACAACTGAAGCTTTCTTT. The full variable domain, rest sourced from reference TRBV18 and TRBJ1-1, is NAGVMQNPRHLVRRRGQEARLRCSPMKGHSHVYWYRQLPEEGLKFMVYLQKENIIDESGMPKERFSAEFPKEGPSILRIQQVVRGDSAAYFCASSGGSTTEAFFGQGTRLTVV.

This chain connects TRBV3-1 (or the pseudogene TRBV3-2) to TRBJ1-1, with 10 positions matching TRBD1. Germline values: CDR1 LGHDT, CDR2 YNNKEL (reference sequence). V gave up 4 bases and J gave up 4 bases; unmatched junction bases: 3. The CDR3 consists of 14 residues. The CDR3 coding sequence is TGTGCCAGCAGCCTAAGGACAGGGGGCACTGAAGCTTTCTTT. It yields the protein CASSLRTGGTEAFF.

The chain employs TRBV6-5 and TRBJ1-3; D remains unclear. CDR3 length equals 11 residues. V lost 2 bases and J lost 6, with 2 bases in between. The germline V gene encodes CDR1 MNHEY and CDR2 SVGAGI. For the CDR3, the DNA is TGTGCCAGCAGTTACCTAAACACCATATATTTT. It codes for CASSYLNTIYF.

This chain links TRBV5-3 with TRBJ1-4, with 7 nucleotides matching TRBD1. TRBV5-3 is recorded as an ORF, its role being uncertain. The ends lost 0 bases at V and 4 bases at J; junction bases unmatched: 6. There are 16 residues in the CDR3. CDR3 amino acids: CARSLGQGGGNEKLFF. The CDR3 nucleotides are TGTGCCAGAAGCTTGGGTCAGGGGGGCGGTAATGAAAAACTGTTTTTT.

This clone has only a few counts. The same CDR3 arises from other DNA sequences in this sample as well. The chain carries TRBV2 and TRBJ2-3; D perhaps matches TRBD2 (6 bases). The V and J ends lost 6 bases and 2 bases respectively, with 15 bases between them. Germline assignment: CDR1 SNHLY and CDR2 FYNNEI. This CDR3 region has 15 residues. The CDR3 coding sequence is TGTGCCAGCAGCCCCGGGACTGGGTCCACAGATACGCAGTATTTT. Protein: CASSPGTGSTDTQYF.

The chain employs TRBV7-8 and TRBJ2-7; the match to TRBD1 covers 11 bases. The length of the CDR3 is 15 residues. The junction had 4 bases not matched to a gene; V was cut back by 5 bases and J by 1 base. Looked up from germline, CDR1 is SGHVS and CDR2 is FQNEAQ. The chain's CDR3 is CASSNRDRGSYEQYF. The CDR3 nucleotides read TGTGCCAGCAGCAACCGGGACAGGGGGTCCTACGAGCAGTACTTC.

This clone was observed a few times. The V and J genes are TRBV19 and TRBJ2-1, with D perhaps matching TRBD1 (6 bases). Germline CDR1 and CDR2: LNHDA and SQIVND (reference sequence). Trimming stripped 7 bases from V and 9 bases from J, with 22 bases between. This CDR3 spans 15 amino acids. CDR3 DNA: TGTGCCAGTACATCCCAGGGGCTCGATTGGGGTGAGCAGTTCTTC. It translates to CASTSQGLDWGEQFF.

V gene TRBV29-1 combines with J gene TRBJ1-1; no reliable D call. The V gene's germline CDR1 is SQVTM and CDR2 ANQGSEA. The CDR3 is made up of 13 amino acids. The V and J ends lost 6 bases and 1 base respectively, with 12 bases between them. The CDR3 loop is CSVLSRTNTEAFF. CDR3 sequence (DNA): TGCAGCGTCTTGAGCAGAACGAACACTGAAGCTTTCTTT.